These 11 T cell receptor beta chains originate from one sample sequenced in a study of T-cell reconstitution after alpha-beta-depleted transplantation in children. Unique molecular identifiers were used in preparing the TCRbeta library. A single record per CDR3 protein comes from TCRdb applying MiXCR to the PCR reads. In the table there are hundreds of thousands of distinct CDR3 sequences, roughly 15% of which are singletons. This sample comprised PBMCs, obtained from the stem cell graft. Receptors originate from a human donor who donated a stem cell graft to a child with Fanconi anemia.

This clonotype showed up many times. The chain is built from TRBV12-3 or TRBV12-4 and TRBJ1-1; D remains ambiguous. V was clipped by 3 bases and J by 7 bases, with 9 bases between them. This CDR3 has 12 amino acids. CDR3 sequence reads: CASSLEDFEAFF. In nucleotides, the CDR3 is TGTGCCAGCAGTTTGGAAGACTTTGAAGCTTTCTTT.

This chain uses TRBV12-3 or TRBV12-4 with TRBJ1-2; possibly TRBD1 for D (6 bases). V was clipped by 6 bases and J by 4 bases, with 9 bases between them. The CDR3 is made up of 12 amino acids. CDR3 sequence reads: CASRDSIYGYTF. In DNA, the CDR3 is TGTGCCAGCAGGGACAGCATCTATGGCTACACCTTC.

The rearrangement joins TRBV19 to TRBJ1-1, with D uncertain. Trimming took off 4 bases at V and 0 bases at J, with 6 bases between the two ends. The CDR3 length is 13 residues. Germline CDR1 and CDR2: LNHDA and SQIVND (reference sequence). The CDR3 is CASSTSMNTEAFF. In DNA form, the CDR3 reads TGTGCCAGTAGTACAAGTATGAACACTGAAGCTTTCTTT.

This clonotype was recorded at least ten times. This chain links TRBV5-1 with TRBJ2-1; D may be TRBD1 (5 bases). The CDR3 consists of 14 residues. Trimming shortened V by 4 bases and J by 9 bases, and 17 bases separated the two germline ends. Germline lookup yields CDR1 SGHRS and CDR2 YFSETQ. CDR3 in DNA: TGCGCCAGCAGCACGGGCCCAGGGCTGCCTGAGCAGTTCTTC. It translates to CASSTGPGLPEQFF.

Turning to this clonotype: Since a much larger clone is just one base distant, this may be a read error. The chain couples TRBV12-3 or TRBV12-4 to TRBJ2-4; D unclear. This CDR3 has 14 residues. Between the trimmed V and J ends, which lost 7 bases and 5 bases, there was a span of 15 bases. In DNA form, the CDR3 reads TGTGCCAGCAATCCCACGTCGTCGGAAAACATTCAGTACTTC. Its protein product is CASNPTSSENIQYF.

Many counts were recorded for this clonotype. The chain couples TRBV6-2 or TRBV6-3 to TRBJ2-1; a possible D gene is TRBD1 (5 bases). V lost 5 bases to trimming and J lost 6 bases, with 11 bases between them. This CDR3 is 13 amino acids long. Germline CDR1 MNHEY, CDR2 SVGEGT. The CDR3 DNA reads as TGTGCCAGCAGTCCCTCGGACACCAATGAGCAGTTCTTC. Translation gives CASSPSDTNEQFF.

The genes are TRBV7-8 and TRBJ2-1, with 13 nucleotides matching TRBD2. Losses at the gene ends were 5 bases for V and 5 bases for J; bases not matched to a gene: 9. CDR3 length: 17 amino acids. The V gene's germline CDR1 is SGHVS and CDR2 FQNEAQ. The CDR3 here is CASSPRATSGGNNEQFF. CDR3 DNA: TGTGCCAGCAGCCCCCGGGCGACTAGCGGGGGGAACAATGAGCAGTTCTTC.

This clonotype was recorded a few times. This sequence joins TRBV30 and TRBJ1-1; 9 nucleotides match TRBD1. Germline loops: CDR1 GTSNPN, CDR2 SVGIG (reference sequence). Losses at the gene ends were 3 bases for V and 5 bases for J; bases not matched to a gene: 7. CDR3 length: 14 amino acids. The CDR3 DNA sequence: TGTGCCTGGAGAGACAGGGGGTGGAAGACTGAAGCTTTCTTT. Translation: CAWRDRGWKTEAFF.

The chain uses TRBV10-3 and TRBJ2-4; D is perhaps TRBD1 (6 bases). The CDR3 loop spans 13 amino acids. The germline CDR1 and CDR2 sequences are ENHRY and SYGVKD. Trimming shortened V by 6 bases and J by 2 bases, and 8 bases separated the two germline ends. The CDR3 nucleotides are TGTGCCATCAGGGACAGTCCCAAAAACATTCAGTACTTC. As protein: CAIRDSPKNIQYF.

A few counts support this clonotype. The CDR3 loop reads CASSGAGMDEQFF. CDR3 nucleotide sequence: TGTGCCAGCTCGGGGGCCGGAATGGATGAGCAGTTCTTC. The chain employs TRBV7-3 and TRBJ2-1, with D possibly called TRBD1 or TRBD2 (6 bases each). CDR3 length equals 13 residues. The germline CDR1 and CDR2 sequences are SGHTA and FQGTGA. V was cut by 8 bases and J by 8 bases, with 16 bases left in between.

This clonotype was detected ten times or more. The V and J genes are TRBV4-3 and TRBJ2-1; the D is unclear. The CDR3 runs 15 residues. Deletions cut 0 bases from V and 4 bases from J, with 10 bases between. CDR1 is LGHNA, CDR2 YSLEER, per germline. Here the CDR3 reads CASSQDSAPYNEQFF. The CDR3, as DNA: TGCGCCAGCAGCCAAGATTCGGCTCCTTACAATGAGCAGTTCTTC.